This T cell receptor beta chain was observed in a study of shared clonotypes between healthy human individuals. Naive CD8 cells were CD45RO-negative, positively selected for CCR7, excluding terminally differentiated effector memory CD45RA+ cells. Data came from immunoSEQ multiplex PCR; TCRdb stores just in-frame clones and leaves some out. The table records nearly 2 million clones, about 95% of them present only once. A note on this clone: What it recognizes is unknown.

This CDR3 is built from 18 residues. The V and J ends lost 0 bases and 5 bases, in that order; junction bases with no gene match: 9. Germline CDR1 LGHNA, CDR2 YNFKEQ. The study, taken as a whole, reports: Sample collection involved blood only; tissue repertoires are likely different. Among donors, the sharing of clonotypes was expected to be influenced by sequencing depth.

Sample: naive CD8+ T cells sorted from blood. The TCR originated in a young man in good health. This chain links TRBV4-2 with TRBJ2-5; 13 bases line up with TRBD2. The CDR3 reads CASSQDRGLAGMDETQYF. CDR3 nucleotide sequence: TGTGCCAGCAGCCAAGATAGGGGACTAGCGGGGATGGACGAGACCCAGTACTTC.